The 25 T cell receptor beta chains below come from one sample, sequenced in a study of blood T cell repertoires in COVID-19. Generated by immunoSEQ multiplex PCR, the TCRdb table keeps only in-frame clones and is missing some. Among some 170,000 clones listed, more than 75% were seen once. Material for sequencing was PBMCs or T cells enriched from blood (not recorded which). These receptors were collected from a human donor with acute COVID-19. The donor label of this sample is uncertain.

V gene TRBV15 combines with J gene TRBJ2-2; D perhaps matches TRBD1 (5 bases). The ends were cut back, 0 bases at V and 5 bases at J, with 10 bases in the middle. Germline V gene lookup returns CDR1 LNHNV and CDR2 YYDKDF (reference sequence). The CDR3 runs to 15 residues. CDR3 loop: CATSREGLGTGELFF. CDR3 bases: TGTGCCACCAGCAGAGAGGGGCTGGGGACCGGGGAGCTGTTTTTT.

This clone was seen a single time. The gene calls are TRBV18 and TRBJ1-2; D is perhaps TRBD1 (5 bases). The CDR3 loop spans 18 amino acids. Germline V gene sequence: CDR1 KGHSH, CDR2 LQKENI. Trimming took 3 bases from V and 5 from J, leaving 25 bases between them. In nucleotides, the CDR3 is TGTGCCAGCTCACCTTATTTCTCGACAGTTCCCAACCTTTATGGCTACACCTTC. Amino acids: CASSPYFSTVPNLYGYTF.

This clone has a handful of counts. The chain links TRBV19 to TRBJ1-1; 7 bases fit TRBD1. Trimming removed 0 bases from V and 5 bases from J; junction bases left unmatched: 6. The CDR3 sequence is 15 residues long. Looked up from germline, CDR1 is LNHDA and CDR2 is SQIVND (reference sequence). CDR3 coding DNA: TGTGCCAGTAGTATAGACCCGACAGGGTGGACTGAAGCTTTCTTT. Its protein is CASSIDPTGWTEAFF.

This chain links TRBV19 with TRBJ2-1; possible D gene TRBD2, 5 bases. The CDR3 sequence is 13 residues long. Looked up from germline, CDR1 is LNHDA and CDR2 is SQIVND (reference sequence). With 1 base removed from V and 9 bases from J, the gap between germline ends came to 10 bases. CDR3 DNA sequence: TGTGCCAGTAGTATAGCTGCGGGCGGTGAGCAGTTCTTC. It is translated as CASSIAAGGEQFF.

The chain links TRBV9 to TRBJ1-1; D not certain. There are 14 residues in the CDR3. V lost 4 bases and J lost 0, with 10 bases in between. Germline CDR1 is SGDLS and CDR2 is YYNGEE. The CDR3 DNA follows: TGTGCCAGCAGCCAGGCCCTGATGAACACTGAAGCTTTCTTT. Protein product: CASSQALMNTEAFF.

The V gene is TRBV2, the J gene TRBJ2-1; TRBD1 matches at 12 bases. Trimming removed 2 bases from V and 4 bases from J; junction bases left unmatched: 12. This CDR3 is built from 19 residues. CDR1 and CDR2 (germline): SNHLY, FYNNEI. For the CDR3, the DNA is TGTGCCAGCAGTGAACGGGACAGGGGGCAGGGGGCCGCTTACAATGAGCAGTTCTTC. Protein product: CASSERDRGQGAAYNEQFF.

The chain employs TRBV6-2 or TRBV6-3 and TRBJ1-1; D possibly corresponds to TRBD1 (6 bases). This CDR3 has 16 amino acids. Looked up from germline, CDR1 is MNHEY and CDR2 is SVGEGT. The V and J ends lost 2 bases and 0 bases respectively, with 13 bases between them. This CDR3 reads CASSYNQGLMNTEAFF. CDR3 DNA sequence: TGTGCCAGCAGTTACAACCAGGGGTTAATGAACACTGAAGCTTTCTTT.

The chain joins TRBV7-9 to TRBJ1-1; the D gene is possibly TRBD1 (5 bases). Germline loops: CDR1 SEHNR, CDR2 FQNEAQ (reference sequence). Trimming removed 3 bases from V and 1 base from J, with 9 bases in between. The CDR3 is 14 residues long. The CDR3 DNA reads TGTGCCAGCAGCTTTCTGACAGCGAACACTGAAGCTTTCTTT. Its protein is CASSFLTANTEAFF.

The gene calls are TRBV18 and TRBJ1-1; D is ambiguous. The CDR3 spans 15 residues. Germline V gene sequence: CDR1 KGHSH, CDR2 LQKENI. Trimming took off 0 bases at V and 4 bases at J, with 12 bases between the two ends. CDR3 sequence: CASSPPSQNPTEAFF. The DNA for the CDR3 is TGTGCCAGCTCACCACCGTCCCAGAATCCCACTGAAGCTTTCTTT.

Turning to this clone: The junction shows a germline mismatch at one end, possibly a read error. V is TRBV7-2 and J is TRBJ2-3, with 9 bases lining up with TRBD2. The germline V gene has CDR1 SGHTA and CDR2 FQGNSA. There are 14 residues in the CDR3. In nucleotides, the CDR3 is TGTGCCAGCAGCTTAGGGTCCGCCGGGACTAGCTGGAGCTTT. It translates to CASSLGSAGTSWSF.

The chain recombines TRBV19 with TRBJ1-5; D remains unclear. The CDR3 extends over 13 amino acids. V lost 10 bases and J 6 bases, leaving 16 bases between the germline ends. Germline V gives CDR1 LNHDA, CDR2 SQIVND (reference sequence). The CDR3 region has the DNA TGTGCCACGGCTACGCAACAGCTTCAGCCCCAGCATTTT. It specifies CATATQQLQPQHF.

The rearrangement joins TRBV6-5 to TRBJ1-1; D is ambiguous. The CDR3 contains 14 residues. V dropped 8 bases and J dropped 2 bases, with 15 bases sitting between them. Germline V gives CDR1 MNHEY, CDR2 SVGAGI. The CDR3, as DNA: TGTGCCAGCGGGCGGCGGGGTTTTAACACTGAAGCTTTCTTT. Translated, it gives CASGRRGFNTEAFF.

The rearrangement joins TRBV2 to TRBJ2-3; TRBD2 aligns across 9 bases. Trimming cost V 6 bases and J 2 bases; bases outside gene matches: 6. The germline V gene encodes CDR1 SNHLY and CDR2 FYNNEI. This CDR3 contains 15 residues. The chain's CDR3 is CASRWASGVTDTQYF. DNA for the CDR3: TGTGCCAGCAGGTGGGCTAGCGGGGTCACAGATACGCAGTATTTT.

This chain joins TRBV7-9 and TRBJ1-2, with D possibly being TRBD1 (5 bases). Germline V lookup: CDR1 SEHNR, CDR2 FQNEAQ (reference sequence). Trimming left V 3 bases short and J 8 bases short, with 10 bases between. The CDR3 consists of 12 residues. CDR3 residues: CASSFRAEGYTF. The CDR3 coding sequence is TGTGCCAGCAGCTTCAGGGCGGAAGGCTACACCTTC.

The gene calls are TRBV7-9 and TRBJ2-3; 7 bases align to TRBD2. Looked up from germline, CDR1 is SEHNR and CDR2 is FQNEAQ (reference sequence). The trim removed 2 bases at V and 4 bases at J, leaving 3 bases unmatched. The CDR3 covers 14 residues. As DNA, the CDR3 is TGTGCCAGCAGCTTAAGCGGGGAACCAGATACGCAGTATTTT. Its translation is CASSLSGEPDTQYF.

The V call is TRBV11-2, the J call TRBJ1-2; 9 bases are shared with TRBD1. The V segment lost 5 bases and the J segment 3 bases; nucleotides outside the gene matches: 10. Germline-derived CDR1 and CDR2 are SGHAT and FQNNGV. This CDR3 comprises 16 residues. CDR3 coding DNA: TGTGCCAGCAGCCGATTAACAGGGGGCGATGACTATGGCTACACCTTC. Protein sequence: CASSRLTGGDDYGYTF.

The chain couples TRBV19 to TRBJ2-3; TRBD2 aligns across 9 bases. This CDR3 contains 19 residues. Per the germline V gene, CDR1 is LNHDA and CDR2 is SQIVND (reference sequence). V trimming: 4 bases; J trimming: 2 bases; junction bases outside the gene matches: 16. Here the CDR3 reads CASSTPTETSGGFTDTQYF. For the CDR3, the DNA is TGTGCCAGTAGTACCCCTACGGAGACTAGCGGAGGATTCACAGATACGCAGTATTTT.

The rearrangement uses TRBV6-2 or TRBV6-3 and TRBJ1-1; weak D call: TRBD1 (6 bases). The CDR3 has 14 amino acids. Germline V CDR1 and CDR2: MNHEY, SVGEGT. The V and J ends lost 3 bases and 5 bases respectively, with 13 bases between them. CDR3 in amino acids: CASSYEQGRTEAFF. The CDR3 DNA follows: TGTGCCAGCAGTTATGAACAGGGAAGGACTGAAGCTTTCTTT.

The chain joins TRBV10-3 to TRBJ1-1; possibly TRBD1 for D (5 bases). V was clipped by 0 bases and J by 3 bases, with 8 bases between them. This CDR3 is built from 14 residues. Germline V gene lookup returns CDR1 ENHRY and CDR2 SYGVKD. The CDR3 DNA reads as TGTGCCATCAGTGAGTCCACCAGGGACACTGAAGCTTTCTTT. It yields the protein CAISESTRDTEAFF.

On this clone: The same CDR3 is also encoded by other DNA sequences in this sample. CDR3 nucleotide sequence: TGTGCCAGCAGCTCGCAAGAGACCCAGTACTTC. It codes for CASSSQETQYF. The chain couples TRBV5-6 to TRBJ2-5; D unresolved. The ends were cut back, 3 bases at V and 2 bases at J, with 2 bases in the middle. This CDR3 is built from 11 residues. Germline assignment: CDR1 SGHDT and CDR2 YYEEEE.

The genes are TRBV18 and TRBJ2-7; possible D gene TRBD1, 5 bases. Germline-derived CDR1 and CDR2 are KGHSH and LQKENI. V gave up 3 bases and J gave up 5 bases, with 11 bases separating them. The CDR3 length is 13 residues. CDR3 amino acids: CASSPQFRDEQYF. The CDR3 nucleotides read TGTGCCAGCTCACCGCAATTCAGGGACGAGCAGTACTTC.

V is TRBV15 and J is TRBJ1-3, with 8 positions matching TRBD1. The CDR3 consists of 17 residues. The germline gives CDR1 LNHNV, CDR2 YYDKDF (reference sequence). V shed 2 bases and J 0 bases; nucleotides not matched to a gene: 6. In DNA, the CDR3 is TGTGCCACCAGCAGAACGGACAGGGCATACTCTGGAAACACCATATATTTT. It yields the protein CATSRTDRAYSGNTIYF.

The CDR3 is CAIDDSPQRQFF. The DNA for the CDR3 is TGTGCCATTGACGACTCACCCCAGAGGCAGTTCTTC. The genes are TRBV21-1 and TRBJ2-1; no check of the table's D call, TRBD2, against the DNA was made. TRBV21-1 is shown as a pseudogene. The CDR3 contains 12 residues.

V and J are TRBV19 and TRBJ1-4; D unresolved. This CDR3 has 14 residues. The V end was cut by 3 bases, the J end by 5 bases, with 10 bases between. Looked up from germline, CDR1 is LNHDA and CDR2 is SQIVND (reference sequence). The DNA of the CDR3 is TGTGCCAGTAGTATTACAGAAATGAATGAAAAACTGTTTTTT. Protein sequence: CASSITEMNEKLFF.

This chain uses TRBV14 with TRBJ1-2; perhaps TRBD1 as D (5 bases). In germline, CDR1 is SGHDN, CDR2 FVKESK. CDR3 size: 16 residues. Trimming removed 0 bases at V and 1 base at J, with 12 bases between. CDR3 amino acids: CASSQEVRGLNYGYTF. In nucleotides, the CDR3 is TGTGCCAGCAGCCAAGAAGTAAGGGGACTTAACTATGGCTACACCTTC.